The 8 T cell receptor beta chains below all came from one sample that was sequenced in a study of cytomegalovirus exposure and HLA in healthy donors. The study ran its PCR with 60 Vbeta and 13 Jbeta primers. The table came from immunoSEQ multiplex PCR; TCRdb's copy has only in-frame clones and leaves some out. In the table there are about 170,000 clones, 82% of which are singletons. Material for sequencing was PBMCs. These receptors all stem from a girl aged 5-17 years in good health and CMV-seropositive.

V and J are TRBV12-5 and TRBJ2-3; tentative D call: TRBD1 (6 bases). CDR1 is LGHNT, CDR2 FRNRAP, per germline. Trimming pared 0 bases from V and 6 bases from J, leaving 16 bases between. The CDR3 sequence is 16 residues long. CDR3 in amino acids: CASGLVLNRATDTQYF. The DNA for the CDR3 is TGTGCTAGTGGTTTGGTACTGAACAGGGCAACGGATACGCAGTATTTT.

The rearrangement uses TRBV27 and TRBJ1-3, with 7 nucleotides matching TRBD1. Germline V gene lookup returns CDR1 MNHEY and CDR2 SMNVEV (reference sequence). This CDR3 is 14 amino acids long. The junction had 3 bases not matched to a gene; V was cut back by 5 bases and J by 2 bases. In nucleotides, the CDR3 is TGTGCCAGCAGTGGGACAGCTGCTGGAAACACCATATATTTT. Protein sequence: CASSGTAAGNTIYF.

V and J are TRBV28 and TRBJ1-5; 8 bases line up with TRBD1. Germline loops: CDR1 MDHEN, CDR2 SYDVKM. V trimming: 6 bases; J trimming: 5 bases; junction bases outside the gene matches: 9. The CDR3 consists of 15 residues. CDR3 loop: CASSPLGQGDQPQHF. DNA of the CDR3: TGTGCCAGCAGCCCCCTCGGACAGGGAGATCAGCCCCAGCATTTT.

CDR3: CASSLGVAGYSTDTQYF. For the CDR3, the DNA is TGTGCCAGCAGCTTAGGGGTGGCGGGGTATAGCACAGATACGCAGTATTTT. This chain links TRBV11-2 with TRBJ2-3, with a possible D match to TRBD2 (6 bases). Germline CDR1 is SGHAT and CDR2 is FQNNGV. V lost 1 base to trimming and J lost 0 bases, with 14 bases between them. The CDR3 totals 17 residues.

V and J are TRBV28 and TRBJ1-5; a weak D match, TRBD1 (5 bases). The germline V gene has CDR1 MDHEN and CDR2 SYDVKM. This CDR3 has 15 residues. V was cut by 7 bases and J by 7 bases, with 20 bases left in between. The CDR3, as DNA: TGTGCCAGCATCCCTCGGGGGGATGAGGGCCAGCCCCAGCATTTT. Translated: CASIPRGDEGQPQHF. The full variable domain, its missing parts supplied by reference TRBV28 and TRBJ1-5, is DVKVTQSSRYLVKRTGEKVFLECVQDMDHENMFWYRQDPGLGLRLIYFSYDVKMKEKGDIPEGYSVSREKKERFSLILESASTNQTSMYLCASIPRGDEGQPQHFGDGTRLSIL.

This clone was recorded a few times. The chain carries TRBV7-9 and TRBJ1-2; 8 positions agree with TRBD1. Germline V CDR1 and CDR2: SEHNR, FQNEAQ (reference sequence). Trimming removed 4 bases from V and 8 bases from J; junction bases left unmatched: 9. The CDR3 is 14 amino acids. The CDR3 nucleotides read TGTGCCAGCAGCTCCCCTGAGACAGGGGAGGGCTACACCTTC. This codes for CASSSPETGEGYTF.

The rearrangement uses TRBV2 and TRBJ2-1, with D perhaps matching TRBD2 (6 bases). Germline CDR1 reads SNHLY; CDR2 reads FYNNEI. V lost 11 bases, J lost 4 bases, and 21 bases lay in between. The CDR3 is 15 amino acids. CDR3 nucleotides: TGTGCCTCAGCCCTAACGGGAGAGGGATACAATGAGCAGTTCTTC. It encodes CASALTGEGYNEQFF.

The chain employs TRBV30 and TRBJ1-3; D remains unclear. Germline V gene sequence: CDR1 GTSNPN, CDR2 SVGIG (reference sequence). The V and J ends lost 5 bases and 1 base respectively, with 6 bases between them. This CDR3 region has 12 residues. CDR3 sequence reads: CAWVSSGNTIYF. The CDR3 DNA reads TGTGCCTGGGTCAGTTCTGGAAACACCATATATTTT. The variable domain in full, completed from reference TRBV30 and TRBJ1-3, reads SQTIHQWPATLVQPVGSPLSLECTVEGTSNPNLYWYRQAAGRGLQLLFYSVGIGQISSEVPQNLSASRPQDRQFILSSKKLLLSDSGFYLCAWVSSGNTIYFGEGSWLTVV.